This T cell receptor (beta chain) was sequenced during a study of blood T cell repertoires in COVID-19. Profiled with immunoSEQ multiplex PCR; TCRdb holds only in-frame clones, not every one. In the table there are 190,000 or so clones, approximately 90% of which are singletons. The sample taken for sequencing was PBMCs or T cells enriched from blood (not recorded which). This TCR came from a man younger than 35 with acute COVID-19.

CDR3 region: CASSLRTGANYGYTF. The CDR3 DNA reads TGTGCCAGCAGCTTAAGGACAGGAGCTAACTATGGCTACACCTTC. The chain has TRBV7-9 and TRBJ1-2, with TRBD1 matching over 7 bases. Germline lookup yields CDR1 SEHNR and CDR2 FQNEAQ (reference sequence). V lost 2 bases, J lost 0 bases, and 3 bases stayed unmatched. This CDR3 region has 15 residues. Full variable domain (outside the CDR3, taken from reference TRBV7-9 and TRBJ1-2): DTGVSQNPRHKITKRGQNVTFRCDPISEHNRLYWYRQTLGQGPEFLTYFQNEAQLEKSRLLSDRFSAERPKGSFSTLEIQRTEQGDSAMYLCASSLRTGANYGYTFGSGTRLTVV.